The clone carrying this T cell receptor beta chain was counted between two and nine times. The study amplified TCR beta CDR3 regions using RNA transcripts. The first-round RT-PCR employed HTBI primers together with the Qiagen OneStep RT-PCR kit. A multiplex PCR was then performed as the second round. TCRdb re-called the multiplex PCR reads with MiXCR, one entry per CDR3 protein. The table includes over a million distinct CDR3 sequences, around a third detected once. This record belongs to a study of Graves' ophthalmopathy and Graves' hyperthyroidism. Hyperthyroidism patients, aged 18 to 65, were newly diagnosed, under 2 months' duration. Other autoimmune diseases, uncontrolled infections, pregnancy or lactation led to the exclusion of patients. V trimming: 5 bases; J trimming: 8 bases; junction bases outside the gene matches: 8. The CDR3 loop spans 13 amino acids.

The chain links TRBV12-3 or TRBV12-4 to TRBJ1-1, with 7 bases that match TRBD1. Sequencing used peripheral blood or thyroid tissue (not recorded which). This TCR came from an adult man with Graves' hyperthyroidism. The CDR3 region is CASSTGQLGEAFF. The CDR3 nucleotides read TGTGCCAGCAGTACGGGACAGTTGGGGGAAGCTTTCTTT.